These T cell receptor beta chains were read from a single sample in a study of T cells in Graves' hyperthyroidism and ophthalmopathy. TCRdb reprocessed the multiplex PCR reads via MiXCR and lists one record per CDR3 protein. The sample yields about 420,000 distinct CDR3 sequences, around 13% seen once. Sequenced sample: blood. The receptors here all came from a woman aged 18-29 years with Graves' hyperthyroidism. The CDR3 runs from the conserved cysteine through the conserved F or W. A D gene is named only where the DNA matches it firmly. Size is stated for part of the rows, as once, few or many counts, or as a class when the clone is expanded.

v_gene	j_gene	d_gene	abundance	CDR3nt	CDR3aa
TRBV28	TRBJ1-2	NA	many	TGTGCCAGCAGGAGAGACAGCTCATATGGCTACACCTTC	CASRRDSSYGYTF
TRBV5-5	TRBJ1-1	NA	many	TGTGCCAGCAGCTTGTACGGGAGCTCCTACACTGAAGCTTTCTTT	CASSLYGSSYTEAFF
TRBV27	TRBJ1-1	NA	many	TGTGCCAGCAGGGACAGCCTGAACACTGAAGCTTTCTTT	CASRDSLNTEAFF
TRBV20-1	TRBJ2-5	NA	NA	TGCAGTGCTAGAGTCCGGGACTTGGGAGGGGGCCAGTACTTC	CSARVRDLGGGQYF
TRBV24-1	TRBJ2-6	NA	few	TGTGCCACCAGTGATTCTCAAAAAACACCCCTTGTCCTGACTTTC	CATSDSQKTPLVLTF
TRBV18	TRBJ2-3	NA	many	TGTGCCAGCTCACCACCGGCAGGGTCACAGGCAGATACGCAGTATTTT	CASSPPAGSQADTQYF
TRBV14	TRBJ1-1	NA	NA	TGTGCCAGCAGCCCTCTCCGGGGTTGGATCACTGAAGCTTTCTTT	CASSPLRGWITEAFF
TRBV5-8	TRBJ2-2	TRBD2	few	TGTGCCAGCAGCTTTCCGAGGACTAGCGGGAGTTCGGGGGAGCTGTTTTTT	CASSFPRTSGSSGELFF
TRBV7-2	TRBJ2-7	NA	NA	TGTGCCAGCAGCTTAGGGTTGGGCTTTCTCCAGCAGTACTTC	CASSLGLGFLQQYF
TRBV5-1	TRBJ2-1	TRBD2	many	TGCGCCAGCAGCTTGGATGGACTAGCGGGAGGCTACAATGAGCAGTTCTTC	CASSLDGLAGGYNEQFF
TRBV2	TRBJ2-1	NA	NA	TGTGCCAGCAGTTTAACAGGGGGGGTACCTAATGAGCAGTTCTTC	CASSLTGGVPNEQFF
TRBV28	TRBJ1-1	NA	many	TGTGCCAGCAGTTCCTCGGGATGGCCGAACACTGAAGCTTTCTTT	CASSSSGWPNTEAFF
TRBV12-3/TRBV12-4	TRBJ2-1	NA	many	TGTGCCAGCAGTTTAGCGCCTGGAGGGGTGGAACACAATGAGCAGTTCTTC	CASSLAPGGVEHNEQFF
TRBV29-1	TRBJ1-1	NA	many	TGCAGCGTTGACAAGTACACTGAAGCTTTCTTT	CSVDKYTEAFF
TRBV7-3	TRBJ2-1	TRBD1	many	TGTGCCAGCAGCTATGGGACAGGGATTTACAATGAGCAGTTCTTC	CASSYGTGIYNEQFF
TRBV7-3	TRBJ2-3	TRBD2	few	TGTGCCAGCAGCTTGGAGCTAGCGGGAAGCACAGATACGCAGTATTTT	CASSLELAGSTDTQYF
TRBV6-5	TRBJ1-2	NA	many	TGTGCCAGCAGTTACTCGATTGGGGGCAATGGCTACACCTTC	CASSYSIGGNGYTF
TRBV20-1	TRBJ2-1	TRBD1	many	TGCAGTGCTAGGGGAGGGACAGGGGGGCATGAGCAGTTCTTC	CSARGGTGGHEQFF
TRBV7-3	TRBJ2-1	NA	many	TGTGCCAGCAAATCACTCAGACAGTCCCCTGAGCAGTTCTTC	CASKSLRQSPEQFF
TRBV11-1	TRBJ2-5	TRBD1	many	TGTGCCAGCAGCTTGACAGGGGGAGGTCGAGAGACCCAGTACTTC	CASSLTGGGRETQYF
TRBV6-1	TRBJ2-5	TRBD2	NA	TGTGCCAGCGGTTATAGCGGGAGTTTCTCTGAGACCCAGTACTTC	CASGYSGSFSETQYF
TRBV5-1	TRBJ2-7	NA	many	TGCGCCAGCAGCGCTTCGGGAGTTGGCGAGCAGTACTTC	CASSASGVGEQYF
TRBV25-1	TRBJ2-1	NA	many	TGTGCCAGCAGTGAAGGCTCCTACAATGAGCAGTTCTTC	CASSEGSYNEQFF
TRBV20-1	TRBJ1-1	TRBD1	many	TGCAGTGCTAGAGATCTGCCAGGGGGGGAAGCTTTCTTT	CSARDLPGGEAFF
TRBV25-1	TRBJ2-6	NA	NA	TGTGCCAGCAGTGAAACCGGGGCTGGGGCCAACGTCCTGACTTTC	CASSETGAGANVLTF
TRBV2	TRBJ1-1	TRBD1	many	TGTGCCAGCAGTACGGGACAGGGAGACACTGAAGCTTTCTTT	CASSTGQGDTEAFF
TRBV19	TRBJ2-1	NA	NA	TGTGCCAGTAGTACCCTAGCGAGCCCACTCAATGAGCAGTTCTTC	CASSTLASPLNEQFF
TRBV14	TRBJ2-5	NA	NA	TGTGCCAGCAGCCACGAGAACCAAGAGACCCAGTACTTC	CASSHENQETQYF
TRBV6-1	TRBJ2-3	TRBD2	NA	TGTGCCAGCAGAGGTAGCGGGTCTAGCACAGATACGCAGTATTTT	CASRGSGSSTDTQYF
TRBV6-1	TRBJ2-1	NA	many	TGTGCCAGCAGTGGCACCGGGACAGAGCAGTTCTTC	CASSGTGTEQFF
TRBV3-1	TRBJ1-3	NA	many	TGTGCCAGCAGCCAAGACGGTACAGCGGGAAACACCATATATTTT	CASSQDGTAGNTIYF
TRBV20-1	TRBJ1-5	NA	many	TGCAGTGCTGGGGCCGGAGGGTTCACTCAGCCCCAGCATTTT	CSAGAGGFTQPQHF
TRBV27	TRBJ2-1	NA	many	TGTGCCAGCAGTTCCTCGGGACTGTACAATGAGCAGTTCTTC	CASSSSGLYNEQFF
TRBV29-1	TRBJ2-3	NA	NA	TGCAGCGTTGAACTCTTAAATTACACAGATACGCAGTATTTT	CSVELLNYTDTQYF
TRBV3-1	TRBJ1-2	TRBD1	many	TGTGCCAGCAGCCTCCAGACAGGGAACTATGGCTACACCTTC	CASSLQTGNYGYTF
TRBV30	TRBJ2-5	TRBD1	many	TGTGCCTGGAGTCCACCGGACAGGGGCGCGGGAGAGACCCAGTACTTC	CAWSPPDRGAGETQYF
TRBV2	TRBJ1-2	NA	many	TGTGCCAGCACCGAAGGGGAAAATGGCTACACCTTC	CASTEGENGYTF
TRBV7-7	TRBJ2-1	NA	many	TGTGCTAGCAGCCCTAGCTGGATTTACAATGAGCAGTTCTTC	CASSPSWIYNEQFF
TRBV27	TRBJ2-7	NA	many	TGTGCCAGCAGTTTACGGGGTTCGCGCTACGAGCAGTACTTC	CASSLRGSRYEQYF
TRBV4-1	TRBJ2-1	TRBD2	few	TGCGCCAGCAGCCAAGGGCTAGCTGCGGGAGTCCACAATGAGCAGTTCTTC	CASSQGLAAGVHNEQFF
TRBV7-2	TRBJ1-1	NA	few	TGTGCCAGCAGTCCCGGGGGGTCACGAGGGGCTTTCTTT	CASSPGGSRGAFF
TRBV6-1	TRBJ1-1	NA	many	TGTGCCAGCAGTGACTGGGACACAGCGAACACTGAAGCTTTCTTT	CASSDWDTANTEAFF
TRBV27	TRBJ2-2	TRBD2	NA	TGTGCCAGCAGCCTACTAGCGAGTACTAACACCGGGGAGCTGTTTTTT	CASSLLASTNTGELFF
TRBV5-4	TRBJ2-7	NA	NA	TGTGCCAGCAGCTTGGAGAGTAGTTCCTACGAGCAGTACTTC	CASSLESSSYEQYF
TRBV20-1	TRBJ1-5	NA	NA	TGCAGTGCTAGATCTGGGGAGGGAAATCAGCCCCAGCATTTT	CSARSGEGNQPQHF
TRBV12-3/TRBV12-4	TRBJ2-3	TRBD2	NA	TGTGCCAGCACCCCATCGGGACTAGCGGGAAGCGGACCCCAAACAGATACGCAGTATTTT	CASTPSGLAGSGPQTDTQYF